The clone carrying this TCR beta chain was detected only once. Clones were read by immunoSEQ multiplex PCR, and TCRdb kept only the in-frame ones, dropping some. The sample gives some 83,000 clones, 85% to 95% of which show up once; about 2.1% is in the top ten. This sample was taken from a study of cytomegalovirus exposure and HLA in healthy donors. CDR1 SGHVS and CDR2 FQNEAQ come from the germline V gene. The CDR3 sequence is 14 residues long. V shed 1 base and J shed 4 bases, with 8 bases lying between them. This clonotype originated in a young woman in good health and CMV-seronegative. The V gene is TRBV7-8, the J gene TRBJ2-1; the D gene is possibly TRBD2 (6 bases). Sequencing was done on a sample of PBMCs. CDR3 sequence reads: CASSLDREYNEQFF. Here the CDR3 DNA reads TGTGCCAGCAGCTTAGATCGGGAGTACAATGAGCAGTTCTTC.